These 20 T cell receptor beta chains came from one sample sequenced in a study of blood T cell repertoires in COVID-19. Some clones are missing from TCRdb's copy, which holds only in-frame ones; the method was immunoSEQ multiplex PCR. Among about 370,000 clones listed, approximately 88% were seen once. Sequenced material: peripheral blood. The source of these receptors is a woman aged 30 to 39 with COVID-19, enrolled during active disease.

This clone was seen just once. The chain joins TRBV5-6 to TRBJ2-7; TRBD1 might be the D (5 bases). From germline, CDR1 is SGHDT and CDR2 YYEEEE. The CDR3 is 13 amino acids. Trimming stripped 0 bases from V and 2 bases from J, with 6 bases between. CDR3 nucleotides: TGTGCCAGCAGCTTGGGGACACCCTACGAGCAGTACTTC. Its translation is CASSLGTPYEQYF.

CDR3 DNA sequence: TGTGCCAGCAGCAAACTTGGAAGGGGTGGTCAGCCCCAGCATTTT. Amino acids: CASSKLGRGGQPQHF. The V call is TRBV5-6, the J call TRBJ1-5, with D possibly being TRBD1 (5 bases). This CDR3 comprises 15 residues. Germline V gene data show CDR1 as SGHDT and CDR2 as YYEEEE. V shed 4 bases and J shed 6 bases, with 17 bases lying between them.

This clone was recorded once. This chain uses TRBV29-1 with TRBJ2-3; 13 nucleotides match TRBD2. The CDR3 extends over 17 amino acids. With 0 bases clipped from V and 2 bases from J, the junction kept 5 bases outside the gene matches. The V gene's germline CDR1 is SQVTM and CDR2 ANQGSEA. DNA of the CDR3: TGCAGCGTTGAAGACCCCGGACTAGCGGGGGTCACAGATACGCAGTATTTT. Translated, it gives CSVEDPGLAGVTDTQYF.

V is TRBV2 and J is TRBJ1-2, with D possibly TRBD1 on 5 matching bases. Germline CDR1 SNHLY, CDR2 FYNNEI. Trimming took 8 bases from V and 4 from J, leaving 17 bases between them. The CDR3 has 14 amino acids. The CDR3 region is CASRPRRGGYGYTF. CDR3 nucleotide sequence: TGTGCCAGCCGACCTCGACGCGGGGGCTATGGCTACACCTTC. Filled out from reference TRBV2 and TRBJ1-2, the complete variable domain reads EPEVTQTPSHQVTQMGQEVILRCVPISNHLYFYWYRQILGQKVEFLVSFYNNEISEKSEIFDDQFSVERPDGSNFTLKIRSTKLEDSAMYFCASRPRRGGYGYTFGSGTRLTVV.

The genes are TRBV4-1 and TRBJ2-3, with 14 bases aligning to TRBD2. CDR3 length equals 21 residues. The germline gives CDR1 MGHRA, CDR2 YSYEKL. Trimming removed 6 bases from V and 5 bases from J; junction bases left unmatched: 22. CDR3 loop: CASRPQTSGTSGSSHKDTQYF. In DNA form, the CDR3 reads TGCGCCAGCAGACCCCAAACTTCCGGGACTAGCGGGAGTAGTCACAAAGATACGCAGTATTTT.

CDR3 nucleotides: TGTGCCAGCTCCTCCACCGCGTCAGAGACCCAGTACTTC. Translation gives CASSSTASETQYF. This chain joins TRBV18 and TRBJ2-5; D unclear. Trimming pared 6 bases from V and 4 bases from J, leaving 12 bases between. Germline CDR1 and CDR2: KGHSH and LQKENI. There are 13 residues in the CDR3.

The chain is built from TRBV28 and TRBJ1-5; tentatively, D is TRBD1 (5 bases). Germline V gives CDR1 MDHEN, CDR2 SYDVKM. The CDR3 is 16 residues long. Trimming cost V 3 bases and J 3 bases, with 15 bases left between them. The CDR3 reads CASSFGSVGLNQPQHF. The CDR3, as DNA: TGTGCCAGCAGTTTTGGAAGTGTGGGGCTCAATCAGCCCCAGCATTTT.

This clone was found once. V and J are TRBV27 and TRBJ2-1; TRBD2 matches at 12 bases. With V trimmed by 10 bases and J by 7 bases, 11 bases remained unmatched. The CDR3 spans 15 residues. Germline assignment: CDR1 MNHEY and CDR2 SMNVEV (reference sequence). The CDR3 DNA reads as TGTGCCACCCTTTCGACTAGCGGGAGAGAAAATGAGCAGTTCTTC. Its protein is CATLSTSGRENEQFF.

The chain links TRBV25-1 to TRBJ2-7; the D gene is possibly TRBD1 (6 bases). CDR1 is MGHDK, CDR2 SYGVNS, per germline. Trimming took 3 bases from V and 6 from J, leaving 21 bases between them. CDR3 length equals 16 residues. CDR3 DNA sequence: TGTGCCAGCAGTGAGGGGGCCGGCCAGGGGACGGGCGAGCAGTACTTC. This gives the protein CASSEGAGQGTGEQYF.

This chain uses TRBV4-1 with TRBJ1-1, with 7 bases that match TRBD1. Germline CDR1 is MGHRA and CDR2 is YSYEKL. This CDR3 region has 17 residues. V gave up 4 bases and J gave up 5 bases; unmatched junction bases: 16. The CDR3 protein is CASSPRQGRIGGTEAFF. Written as DNA, the CDR3 is TGCGCCAGCAGCCCCAGACAGGGAAGGATAGGGGGGACTGAAGCTTTCTTT.

This chain joins TRBV28 and TRBJ1-5; 10 nucleotides agree with TRBD1. The length of the CDR3 is 14 residues. Germline lookup yields CDR1 MDHEN and CDR2 SYDVKM. V lost 5 bases and J lost 5; bases outside the gene matches: 3. DNA of the CDR3: TGTGCCAGCAGTACGGACAGGGGGTATCAGCCCCAGCATTTT. Protein: CASSTDRGYQPQHF.

The chain carries TRBV10-3 and TRBJ1-2, with D possibly being TRBD1 (6 bases). This CDR3 is built from 13 residues. From germline, CDR1 is ENHRY and CDR2 SYGVKD. V was clipped by 11 bases and J by 5 bases, with 18 bases between them. This CDR3 reads CAGADSTTYGYTF. The CDR3 DNA sequence: TGTGCCGGGGCGGACAGTACTACTTATGGCTACACCTTC.

The gene calls are TRBV5-4 and TRBJ2-2; 8 bases match TRBD2. The V gene's germline CDR1 is SGHNT and CDR2 YYREEE (reference sequence). The ends lost 4 bases at V and 5 bases at J; junction bases unmatched: 4. The CDR3 spans 14 residues. CDR3: CASSTAGGTGELFF. In DNA form, the CDR3 reads TGTGCCAGCAGCACCGCGGGGGGTACCGGGGAGCTGTTTTTT.

This sequence joins TRBV6-1 and TRBJ2-6; TRBD1 agrees at 9 bases. CDR1 and CDR2 from the germline V gene are MNHNS and SASEGT. The CDR3 consists of 18 residues. With V trimmed by 4 bases and J by 2 bases, 9 bases remained unmatched. The CDR3 loop reads CASSVMDRGGAGANVLTF. As DNA, the CDR3 is TGTGCCAGCAGTGTAATGGACAGGGGAGGTGCTGGGGCCAACGTCCTGACTTTC.

This clone came up once. The chain is built from TRBV13 and TRBJ2-3; unclear D gene. The V end lost 3 bases, the J end lost 3 bases, and 4 bases lay between the germline ends. This CDR3 has 12 residues. Germline assignment: CDR1 PRHDT and CDR2 FYEKMQ (reference sequence). CDR3: CASSFSTDTQYF. In DNA form, the CDR3 reads TGTGCCAGCAGCTTCTCGACAGATACGCAGTATTTT.

The chain links TRBV6-6 to TRBJ2-7; TRBD2 agrees at 13 bases. CDR1 and CDR2 (germline): MNHNY, SVGAGI (reference sequence). This CDR3 comprises 15 residues. Losses at the gene ends were 5 bases for V and 3 bases for J; bases not matched to a gene: 4. This CDR3 reads CASSPRTSGGYEQYF. CDR3 coding DNA: TGTGCCAGCAGTCCCCGGACTAGCGGGGGCTACGAGCAGTACTTC.

The chain links TRBV6-5 to TRBJ2-6; perhaps TRBD1 as D (6 bases). Per the germline V gene, CDR1 is MNHEY and CDR2 is SVGAGI. V lost 6 bases and J lost 4, with 13 bases in between. This CDR3 contains 15 residues. The chain's CDR3 is CASSSTGYGANVLTF. CDR3 bases: TGTGCCAGCAGCTCAACAGGGTACGGGGCCAACGTCCTGACTTTC.

The gene calls are TRBV19 and TRBJ1-2; TRBD1 agrees at 10 bases. V lost 7 bases to trimming and J lost 4 bases; unmatched junction nucleotides: 15. In germline, CDR1 is LNHDA, CDR2 SQIVND (reference sequence). The CDR3 extends over 17 amino acids. DNA of the CDR3: TGTGCCAGTACCAATTACCGCGGACAGGGGGGCAGCTATGGCTACACCTTC. Residues: CASTNYRGQGGSYGYTF.

The rearrangement uses TRBV18 and TRBJ2-1; 9 positions match TRBD1. V lost 6 bases, J lost 7 bases, and 13 bases stayed unmatched. CDR1 is KGHSH and CDR2 is LQKENI in the germline V gene. CDR3 length equals 16 residues. CDR3 in amino acids: CASSRNRDRAQNEQFF. The CDR3 nucleotides read TGTGCCAGCTCGCGTAACCGGGACAGGGCTCAGAATGAGCAGTTCTTC.

The gene calls are TRBV13 and TRBJ1-1; TRBD1 agrees at 9 bases. With V trimmed by 3 bases and J by 3 bases, 2 bases remained unmatched. Germline V gives CDR1 PRHDT, CDR2 FYEKMQ (reference sequence). CDR3 length: 14 amino acids. As DNA, the CDR3 is TGTGCCAGCAGCTTTGGACAGGGGTACACTGAAGCTTTCTTT. This codes for CASSFGQGYTEAFF.